The 14 T cell receptor beta chains below all came from one sample that was sequenced in a study of blood T cell repertoires in COVID-19. Clones were sequenced by immunoSEQ multiplex PCR, and TCRdb holds only the in-frame ones, with some missing. The sample shows approximately 150,000 clones, around 88% of them seen only once. Sequencing was carried out using peripheral blood. The receptors come from a human donor in a cohort sampled during active COVID-19.

This clone was seen repeatedly, ten times or more. J is TRBJ2-2 and V is TRBV5-1, with 11 bases aligning to TRBD1. The CDR3 is 17 residues long. The V gene's germline CDR1 is SGHRS and CDR2 YFSETQ. V lost 4 bases to trimming and J lost 6 bases; unmatched junction nucleotides: 11. CDR3 nucleotides: TGCGCCAGCAGCCTGAAACGGACAGGGGGCTCGTCCGGGGAGCTGTTTTTT. As protein: CASSLKRTGGSSGELFF. The whole variable domain, remainder taken from reference TRBV5-1 and TRBJ2-2, is KAGVTQTPRYLIKTRGQQVTLSCSPISGHRSVSWYQQTPGQGLQFLFEYFSETQRNKGNFPGRFSGRQFSNSRSEMNVSTLELGDSALYLCASSLKRTGGSSGELFFGEGSRLTVL.

The rearrangement joins TRBV5-6 to TRBJ1-1; D gene unclear. V was cut by 0 bases and J by 3 bases, with 9 bases left in between. CDR3 length: 14 residues. Germline V lookup: CDR1 SGHDT, CDR2 YYEEEE. The DNA of the CDR3 is TGTGCCAGCAGCTTGGCCAGGTTCTACACTGAAGCTTTCTTT. Protein product: CASSLARFYTEAFF.

This chain connects TRBV11-2 to TRBJ1-4; no reliable D call. Germline assignment: CDR1 SGHAT and CDR2 FQNNGV. V lost 3 bases to trimming and J lost 7 bases, with 6 bases between them. The CDR3 has 12 amino acids. The CDR3 region has the DNA TGTGCCAGCAGCTTCTCAGGTGAAAAACTGTTTTTT. It is translated as CASSFSGEKLFF. Drawing the rest from reference TRBV11-2 and TRBJ1-4, the complete variable domain is EAGVAQSPRYKIIEKRQSVAFWCNPISGHATLYWYQQILGQGPKLLIQFQNNGVVDDSQLPKDRFSAERLKGVDSTLKIQPAKLEDSAVYLCASSFSGEKLFFGSGTQLSVL.

The chain joins TRBV9 to TRBJ1-6, with D uncertain. Deletions cut 3 bases from V and 6 bases from J, with 22 bases between. Germline CDR1 reads SGDLS; CDR2 reads YYNGEE. This CDR3 comprises 18 residues. The DNA of the CDR3 is TGTGCCAGCAGCGAACCGCCGGGTCGTAGCGGGGTTAATTCACCCCTCCACTTT. Translating gives CASSEPPGRSGVNSPLHF. Using reference TRBV9 and TRBJ1-6 for the parts outside the CDR3, the full variable domain is DSGVTQTPKHLITATGQRVTLRCSPRSGDLSVYWYQQSLDQGLQFLIQYYNGEERAKGNILERFSAQQFPDLHSELNLSSLELGDSALYFCASSEPPGRSGVNSPLHFGNGTRLTVT.

This chain uses TRBV7-3 with TRBJ2-1; the D gene is possibly TRBD1 (6 bases). The CDR3 is made up of 18 amino acids. CDR1 is SGHTA and CDR2 is FQGTGA in the germline V gene. Trimming removed 0 bases from V and 4 bases from J, with 19 bases in between. CDR3 DNA sequence: TGTGCCAGCAGCTTAACGGGGGCTAGGGGAAGACAATACAATGAGCAGTTCTTC. Translating gives CASSLTGARGRQYNEQFF.

The CDR3 loop is CASSFRDEQYF. In DNA, the CDR3 is TGTGCCAGCAGTTTCCGCGACGAGCAGTACTTC. V is TRBV27 and J is TRBJ2-7, with D unclear. This CDR3 spans 11 amino acids. Germline V gene data show CDR1 as MNHEY and CDR2 as SMNVEV (reference sequence). The V and J ends lost 3 bases and 5 bases respectively, with 5 bases between them.

This clone was picked up a small number of times. This rearrangement joins TRBV2 to TRBJ2-7, with TRBD2 identical over 11 bases. The CDR3 totals 14 residues. Germline values: CDR1 SNHLY, CDR2 FYNNEI. After removal of 6 bases from V and 4 bases from J, the junction contained 5 bases not matched to a gene. The CDR3 nucleotides read TGTGCCAGCAGGGGACTAGCGGTCGTGTACGAGCAGTACTTC. Amino acid sequence: CASRGLAVVYEQYF.

There are a few counts of this clone. The chain couples TRBV7-7 to TRBJ1-5, with D possibly matching TRBD1 (6 bases). The CDR3 length is 13 residues. CDR1 and CDR2 (germline): SSHAT, FNYEAQ (reference sequence). Trimming stripped 4 bases from V and 7 bases from J, with 11 bases between. Here the CDR3 DNA reads TGTGCCAGCAGCTCACAGGGAGGGCAGCCCCAGCATTTT. This encodes CASSSQGGQPQHF.

The chain has TRBV19 and TRBJ1-1, with D possibly TRBD1 on 6 matching bases. CDR1 is LNHDA and CDR2 is SQIVND in the germline V gene (reference sequence). V was trimmed by 2 bases and J by 0 bases, leaving 10 bases between them. The CDR3 consists of 15 residues. The CDR3 DNA follows: TGTGCCAGTAGTATACATCAGGGGCTGAACACTGAAGCTTTCTTT. It specifies CASSIHQGLNTEAFF.

V usage is TRBV18 and J usage is TRBJ1-3; 7 bases match TRBD1. The CDR3 has 18 residues. J lost 1 base, V lost 4 bases, and 13 bases had no gene match. From germline, CDR1 is KGHSH and CDR2 LQKENI. The CDR3 sequence: CASSQIPDRANSGNTIYF. CDR3 coding DNA: TGTGCCAGCTCACAAATCCCAGACAGGGCGAATTCTGGAAACACCATATATTTT.

The V call is TRBV27, the J call TRBJ1-1; 7 bases fit TRBD1. Trimming took 3 bases from V and 5 from J; bases not matched to a gene: 3. The CDR3 runs 13 residues. CDR1 and CDR2 from the germline V gene are MNHEY and SMNVEV (reference sequence). The CDR3 DNA reads as TGTGCCAGCAGTTTGCAGGGGGAGACTGAAGCTTTCTTT. Amino acid sequence: CASSLQGETEAFF.

This clone turned up a few times. V and J are TRBV5-1 and TRBJ2-7; possibly TRBD2 for D (6 bases). The CDR3 is 16 residues long. Germline assignment: CDR1 SGHRS and CDR2 YFSETQ. V gave up 0 bases and J gave up 3 bases, with 16 bases separating them. CDR3 nucleotides: TGCGCCAGCAGCTTGGGGCCAGCGGGCGCCGGCTACGAGCAGTACTTC. Translating it yields CASSLGPAGAGYEQYF.

V is TRBV24-1 and J is TRBJ2-7; the match to TRBD1 covers 9 bases. Germline V gene sequence: CDR1 KGHDR, CDR2 SFDVKD. The trim removed 4 bases at V and 2 bases at J, leaving 2 bases unmatched. The CDR3 totals 14 residues. The CDR3: CATSEQGAPYEQYF. In DNA form, the CDR3 reads TGTGCCACCAGTGAACAGGGGGCACCCTACGAGCAGTACTTC.

V gene TRBV20-1 combines with J gene TRBJ2-3; 10 bases are shared with TRBD1. With V trimmed by 3 bases and J by 4 bases, 7 bases remained unmatched. The CDR3 covers 15 residues. Germline V CDR1 and CDR2: DFQATT, SNEGSKA (reference sequence). CDR3 DNA sequence: TGCAGTGCTAGTTGGGGACAGGGGTCCCCAGATACGCAGTATTTT. It is translated as CSASWGQGSPDTQYF.